Each of the 30 T cell receptor beta chains below was sequenced from the same sample in a study of long-term antiretroviral therapy in people with HIV. The immunoSEQ assay was v3.0, run at survey level. Measured with immunoSEQ multiplex PCR; TCRdb has only the in-frame clones, and not every one. The table records roughly 20,000 clones, 70% to 85% of them present only once. Here the sequenced sample was unsorted PBMCs, taken 4.1 years after starting antiretroviral therapy. These receptors were collected from a woman aged 40 to 55 with HIV.

The chain has TRBV6-6 and TRBJ1-2, with 8 bases aligning to TRBD1. Looked up from germline, CDR1 is MNHNY and CDR2 is SVGAGI (reference sequence). The CDR3 is made up of 16 amino acids. Unmatched junction bases numbered 8, after V lost 0 bases and J lost 5 bases. CDR3 region: CASSYSGGGQAYGYTF. In DNA form, the CDR3 reads TGTGCCAGCAGTTACTCCGGCGGGGGACAGGCTTATGGCTACACCTTC.

This chain uses TRBV7-2 with TRBJ2-5, with 7 nucleotides matching TRBD2. The CDR3 has 15 residues. Losses at the gene ends were 1 base for V and 2 bases for J; bases not matched to a gene: 4. Germline CDR1 reads SGHTA; CDR2 reads FQGNSA. Written as DNA, the CDR3 is TGTGCCAGCAGCTTAGTGGTGGGACTACAAGAGACCCAGTACTTC. Translated, it gives CASSLVVGLQETQYF.

This chain joins TRBV2 and TRBJ2-1, with TRBD2 matching 8 bases. V was clipped by 6 bases and J by 0 bases; unmatched bases: 4. CDR1 and CDR2 (germline): SNHLY, FYNNEI. The CDR3 is made up of 15 amino acids. The CDR3 DNA reads as TGTGCCAGCAGCAGAAGCGGGAGCTCCTACAATGAGCAGTTCTTC. It translates to CASSRSGSSYNEQFF.

The V and J genes are TRBV10-2 and TRBJ2-7, with 9 positions matching TRBD2. V gave up 9 bases and J gave up 0 bases; unmatched junction bases: 3. This CDR3 spans 13 amino acids. Germline V CDR1 and CDR2: WSHSY, SAAADI. The CDR3 loop reads CASSTSGSYEQYF. CDR3 coding DNA: TGCGCCAGTTCGACTAGCGGCTCCTACGAGCAGTACTTC.

In this sample, this clone turned up a few times. The rearrangement uses TRBV11-2 and TRBJ2-7; 7 bases agree with TRBD1. The CDR3 runs 17 residues. Looked up from germline, CDR1 is SGHAT and CDR2 is FQNNGV. J was trimmed by 7 bases and V by 3 bases; bases with no gene match: 18. The CDR3 sequence is CASSLTRGGGVIFEQYF. DNA for the CDR3: TGTGCCAGCAGCTTGACAAGAGGGGGCGGAGTCATCTTTGAGCAGTACTTC.

The rearrangement uses TRBV11-2 and TRBJ2-5; D is uncertain. From germline, CDR1 is SGHAT and CDR2 FQNNGV. V lost 4 bases, J lost 2 bases, and 11 bases lay in between. The CDR3 covers 14 residues. The CDR3 reads CASSYLLLQETQYF. In nucleotides, the CDR3 is TGTGCCAGCAGCTATCTTTTATTACAAGAGACCCAGTACTTC.

The chain uses TRBV19 and TRBJ2-5; 14 bases line up with TRBD2. V shed 3 bases and J 2 bases; nucleotides not matched to a gene: 5. The CDR3 is made up of 17 amino acids. Looked up from germline, CDR1 is LNHDA and CDR2 is SQIVND (reference sequence). The CDR3 DNA is TGTGCCAGTAGTATTGGACTAGCGGGAGGAGGTCAAGAGACCCAGTACTTC. Translated, it gives CASSIGLAGGGQETQYF.

The chain links TRBV29-1 to TRBJ1-1; 7 nucleotides line up with TRBD1. CDR1 is SQVTM, CDR2 ANQGSEA, per germline. The CDR3 sequence is 14 residues long. V lost 3 bases to trimming and J lost 4 bases; unmatched junction nucleotides: 8. The CDR3, as DNA: TGCAGCGTTGACAGATCCGCAGGGGGCACTGAAGCTTTCTTT. Protein: CSVDRSAGGTEAFF.

J is TRBJ1-5 and V is TRBV10-3; D remains ambiguous. V dropped 3 bases and J dropped 11 bases, with 11 bases sitting between them. Looked up from germline, CDR1 is ENHRY and CDR2 is SYGVKD. The CDR3 has 12 residues. CDR3 bases: TGTGCCATCAGTGAAGGGCAGCAGGCCCAGCATTTT. Its translation is CAISEGQQAQHF.

CDR3 amino acids: CASSWRNNYGYTF. DNA for the CDR3: TGTGCCAGCAGCTGGAGGAATAACTATGGCTACACCTTC. This chain joins TRBV7-6 and TRBJ1-2; D unclear. This CDR3 spans 13 amino acids. V lost 4 bases and J 1 base, leaving 7 bases between the germline ends. CDR1 SGHVS and CDR2 FNYEAQ come from the germline V gene.

In its sample, this clone was seen a few times. The chain is built from TRBV10-3 and TRBJ1-1, with TRBD1 matching 9 bases. This CDR3 has 13 residues. Germline lookup yields CDR1 ENHRY and CDR2 SYGVKD. The J segment lost 1 base and the V segment lost 8 bases, leaving 2 bases of the junction unmatched. CDR3 loop: CAIEDRGNTEAFF. DNA of the CDR3: TGTGCCATCGAGGACAGGGGGAACACTGAAGCTTTCTTT.

The rearrangement joins TRBV6-5 to TRBJ1-1; TRBD1 might be the D (6 bases). Trimming took off 4 bases at V and 8 bases at J, with 11 bases between the two ends. The germline CDR1 and CDR2 sequences are MNHEY and SVGAGI. There are 12 residues in the CDR3. The CDR3 loop is CASSSRTEEAFF. In nucleotides, the CDR3 is TGTGCCAGCAGTTCTAGGACAGAAGAAGCTTTCTTT.

The chain employs TRBV6-5 and TRBJ1-1; D is undetermined. This CDR3 region has 13 residues. Germline V gene lookup returns CDR1 MNHEY and CDR2 SVGAGI. Trimming left V 2 bases short and J 4 bases short, with 8 bases between. The CDR3 DNA is TGTGCCAGCAGTTACGGGTCGGGCACTGAAGCTTTCTTT. Translated, it gives CASSYGSGTEAFF.

The chain is built from TRBV29-1 and TRBJ2-7, with a possible D match to TRBD1 (6 bases). From germline, CDR1 is SQVTM and CDR2 ANQGSEA. The CDR3 is 16 amino acids. The ends were cut back, 4 bases at V and 1 base at J, with 20 bases in the middle. CDR3 in DNA: TGCAGCGTTGGGGAGAGGGGGTACTATGATTCCTACGAGCAGTACTTC. This codes for CSVGERGYYDSYEQYF.

This clone has a handful of counts. V is TRBV18 and J is TRBJ2-7; D call uncertain. The ends were cut back, 3 bases at V and 4 bases at J, with 16 bases in the middle. Per the germline V gene, CDR1 is KGHSH and CDR2 is LQKENI. The CDR3 loop spans 15 amino acids. CDR3 nucleotide sequence: TGTGCCAGCTCACCGTCTCCTAGGGATGTATACGAGCAGTACTTC. Amino acids: CASSPSPRDVYEQYF.

The chain combines TRBV7-2 with TRBJ2-7; 12 bases are a match to TRBD2. The CDR3 loop spans 15 amino acids. V was clipped by 6 bases and J by 3 bases; unmatched bases: 6. Germline CDR1 is SGHTA and CDR2 is FQGNSA. The CDR3 here is CASSSGLAGLYEQYF. The CDR3 nucleotides read TGTGCCAGCAGTTCAGGACTAGCGGGGCTCTACGAGCAGTACTTC.

CDR3 sequence reads: CAWSRVRVTEAFF. The CDR3 DNA reads as TGTGCCTGGAGTCGGGTGAGGGTCACTGAAGCTTTCTTT. The chain couples TRBV30 to TRBJ1-1; D is undetermined. V lost 2 bases and J lost 4, with 11 bases in between. The CDR3 is 13 residues long. The germline V gene has CDR1 GTSNPN and CDR2 SVGIG (reference sequence).

The rearrangement joins TRBV5-4 to TRBJ1-4; 7 bases agree with TRBD1. J gave up 6 bases and V 3 bases, and 8 bases lay outside the gene matches. Germline lookup yields CDR1 SGHNT and CDR2 YYREEE (reference sequence). This CDR3 is built from 15 residues. CDR3 loop: CASSSRTGGYEKLFF. The CDR3 DNA reads as TGTGCCAGCAGCTCACGGACAGGAGGGTATGAAAAACTGTTTTTT.

The V call is TRBV14, the J call TRBJ1-2; 7 bases align to TRBD1. The CDR3 is made up of 14 amino acids. The ends lost 0 bases at V and 7 bases at J; junction bases unmatched: 5. Germline CDR1 reads SGHDN; CDR2 reads FVKESK. The CDR3, as DNA: TGTGCCAGCAGCCAAGATCTGGCAGGGGGTGGCTACACCTTC. Amino acid sequence: CASSQDLAGGGYTF.

This chain uses TRBV7-9 with TRBJ1-4; 7 nucleotides line up with TRBD1. After removal of 5 bases from V and 0 bases from J, the junction contained 6 bases not matched to a gene. Germline values: CDR1 SEHNR, CDR2 FQNEAQ (reference sequence). The CDR3 is 16 amino acids. CDR3 in amino acids: CASSLGDRTTNEKLFF. The CDR3 bases are TGTGCCAGCAGCCTCGGGGACAGAACAACTAATGAAAAACTGTTTTTT. The entire variable domain, with the rest obtained from reference TRBV7-9 and TRBJ1-4, is as follows: DTGVSQNPRHKITKRGQNVTFRCDPISEHNRLYWYRQTLGQGPEFLTYFQNEAQLEKSRLLSDRFSAERPKGSFSTLEIQRTEQGDSAMYLCASSLGDRTTNEKLFFGSGTQLSVL.

The chain is built from TRBV19 and TRBJ2-1, with 10 bases lining up with TRBD2. CDR1 LNHDA and CDR2 SQIVND come from the germline V gene (reference sequence). The junction had 5 bases not matched to a gene; V was cut back by 1 base and J by 8 bases. This CDR3 region has 15 residues. CDR3 sequence: CASSIASSGRDEQFF. The CDR3 nucleotides are TGTGCCAGTAGTATAGCGTCGAGCGGGAGGGATGAGCAGTTCTTC.

The rearrangement uses TRBV6-5 and TRBJ2-5; tentatively, D is TRBD1 or TRBD2 (5 bases each). The CDR3 totals 13 residues. Trimming stripped 8 bases from V and 2 bases from J, with 12 bases between. CDR1 MNHEY and CDR2 SVGAGI come from the germline V gene. CDR3 sequence (DNA): TGTGCCAGCTGTTCGTGGGGGCAAGAGACCCAGTACTTC. Its translation: CASCSWGQETQYF.

The chain combines TRBV4-1 with TRBJ2-1; 10 bases are shared with TRBD2. CDR3 size: 15 residues. Germline CDR1 is MGHRA and CDR2 is YSYEKL. V lost 0 bases and J lost 8; bases outside the gene matches: 4. CDR3 amino acids: CASSQERAGGDEQFF. The CDR3 DNA reads as TGCGCCAGCAGCCAAGAAAGAGCGGGAGGGGATGAGCAGTTCTTC.

In this sample, this clone turned up a few times. The chain uses TRBV6-5 and TRBJ1-1, with no clear D. V was cut by 6 bases and J by 0 bases, with 11 bases left in between. Germline values: CDR1 MNHEY, CDR2 SVGAGI. The CDR3 sequence is 14 residues long. The CDR3 sequence is CASSRLDMNTEAFF. The CDR3 coding sequence is TGTGCCAGCAGCCGTCTAGATATGAACACTGAAGCTTTCTTT.

This clone was recorded only once. The chain carries TRBV6-1 and TRBJ1-1, with D possibly being TRBD1 (6 bases). V lost 6 bases and J 7 bases, leaving 15 bases between the germline ends. From germline, CDR1 is MNHNS and CDR2 SASEGT. The CDR3 runs 13 residues. The CDR3 bases are TGTGCCAGCAGGCTCGAAGGGGGGCGTGAAGCTTTCTTT. Residues: CASRLEGGREAFF.

This clone was found a few times. The J gene is TRBJ1-2, the V gene TRBV7-9; the D gene is possibly TRBD1 (5 bases). The CDR3 is 14 residues long. Germline lookup yields CDR1 SEHNR and CDR2 FQNEAQ (reference sequence). V was clipped by 5 bases and J by 4 bases, with 14 bases between them. This chain's CDR3 is CASSPILTGYGYTF. CDR3 coding DNA: TGTGCCAGCAGCCCCATATTAACAGGCTATGGCTACACCTTC.

The chain links TRBV6-5 to TRBJ1-1; no firm D call. Trimming took off 10 bases at V and 4 bases at J, with 10 bases between the two ends. The length of the CDR3 is 11 residues. Germline V gene data show CDR1 as MNHEY and CDR2 as SVGAGI. The CDR3 spells CATQRGTEAFF. CDR3 nucleotides: TGTGCCACCCAGCGTGGCACTGAAGCTTTCTTT.

The chain is built from TRBV19 and TRBJ1-5, with TRBD1 matching over 7 bases. This CDR3 is 16 amino acids long. The V gene end was trimmed by 8 bases and the J gene end by 6 bases; junction bases not matched to a gene: 16. Germline V CDR1 and CDR2: LNHDA, SQIVND (reference sequence). The DNA for the CDR3 is TGTGCCAGTGTTATGACAGGGCCCCTGATAGGTCAGCCCCAGCATTTT. Translation: CASVMTGPLIGQPQHF.

This rearrangement joins TRBV7-8 to TRBJ2-3, with TRBD2 matching over 11 bases. The germline V gene has CDR1 SGHVS and CDR2 FQNEAQ. V was pared by 5 bases and J by 2 bases, with 6 bases of the junction left unmatched. This CDR3 is built from 16 residues. In nucleotides, the CDR3 is TGTGCCAGCAGCCTCCGGACTAGCGGGCTCACAGATACGCAGTATTTT. The encoded protein is CASSLRTSGLTDTQYF. Drawing the rest from reference TRBV7-8 and TRBJ2-3, the complete variable domain is GAGVSQSPRYKVAKRGQDVALRCDPISGHVSLFWYQQALGQGPEFLTYFQNEAQLDKSGLPSDRFFAERPEGSVSTLKIQRTQQEDSAVYLCASSLRTSGLTDTQYFGPGTRLTVL.

The rearrangement links TRBV7-2 to TRBJ1-1; D gene ambiguous. CDR3 size: 16 residues. V lost 2 bases, J lost 0 bases, and 13 bases lay in between. Per the germline V gene, CDR1 is SGHTA and CDR2 is FQGNSA. The CDR3 reads CASSLLFGTMNTEAFF. CDR3 in DNA: TGTGCCAGCAGCTTACTGTTCGGTACAATGAACACTGAAGCTTTCTTT.